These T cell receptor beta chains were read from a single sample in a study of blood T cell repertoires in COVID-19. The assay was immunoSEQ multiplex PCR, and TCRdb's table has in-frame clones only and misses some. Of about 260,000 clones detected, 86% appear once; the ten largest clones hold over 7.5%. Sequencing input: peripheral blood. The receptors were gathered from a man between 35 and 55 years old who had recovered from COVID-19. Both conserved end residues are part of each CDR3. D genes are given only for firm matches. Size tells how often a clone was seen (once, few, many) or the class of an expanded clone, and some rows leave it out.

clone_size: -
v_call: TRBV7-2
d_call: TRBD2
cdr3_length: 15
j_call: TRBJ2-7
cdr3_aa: CASSQPSGGAYEQYF
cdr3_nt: TGTGCCAGCAGCCAACCTAGCGGGGGGGCTTACGAGCAGTACTTC

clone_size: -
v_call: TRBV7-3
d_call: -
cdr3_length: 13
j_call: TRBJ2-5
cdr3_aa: CASSPGARETQYF
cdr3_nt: TGTGCCAGCAGCCCAGGGGCGAGGGAGACCCAGTACTTC

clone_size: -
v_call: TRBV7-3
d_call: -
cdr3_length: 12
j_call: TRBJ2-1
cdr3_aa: CASSSGVHEQFF
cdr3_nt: TGTGCCAGCAGCTCGGGAGTCCATGAGCAGTTCTTC

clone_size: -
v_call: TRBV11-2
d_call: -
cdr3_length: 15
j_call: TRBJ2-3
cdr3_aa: CASSLLRGRTDTQYF
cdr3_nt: TGTGCCAGCAGCTTATTGCGGGGGCGCACAGATACGCAGTATTTT

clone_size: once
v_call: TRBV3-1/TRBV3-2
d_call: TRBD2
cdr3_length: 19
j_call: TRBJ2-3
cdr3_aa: CASSQEFAGGSPSTDTQYF
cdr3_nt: TGTGCCAGCAGCCAAGAATTTGCGGGGGGCTCTCCCAGCACAGATACGCAGTATTTT

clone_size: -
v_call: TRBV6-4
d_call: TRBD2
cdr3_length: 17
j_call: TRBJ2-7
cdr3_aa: CASSEGTSGSGSYEQYF
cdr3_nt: TGTGCCAGCAGTGAAGGGACTAGCGGGAGTGGGTCCTACGAGCAGTACTTC

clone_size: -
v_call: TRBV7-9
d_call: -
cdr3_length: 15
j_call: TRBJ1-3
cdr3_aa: CASSLDRVTGNTIYF
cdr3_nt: TGTGCCAGCAGCTTAGACAGGGTGACTGGAAACACCATATATTTT

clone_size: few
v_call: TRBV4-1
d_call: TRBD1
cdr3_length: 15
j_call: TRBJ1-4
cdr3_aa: CASSHRQGSNEKLFF
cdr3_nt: TGCGCCAGCAGTCACCGACAGGGATCTAATGAAAAACTGTTTTTT

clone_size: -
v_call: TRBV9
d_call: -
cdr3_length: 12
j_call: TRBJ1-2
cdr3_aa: CASRQGNYGYTF
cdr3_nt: TGTGCCAGCAGGCAGGGGAACTATGGCTACACCTTC

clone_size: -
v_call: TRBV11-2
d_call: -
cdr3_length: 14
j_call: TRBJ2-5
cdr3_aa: CASSLVGIGETQYF
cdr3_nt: TGTGCCAGCAGCCTGGTCGGGATAGGAGAGACCCAGTACTTC

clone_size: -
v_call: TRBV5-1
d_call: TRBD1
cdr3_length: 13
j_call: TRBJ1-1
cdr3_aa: CASSSDDRVEAFF
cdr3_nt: TGCGCCAGCAGCTCGGATGACAGGGTTGAAGCTTTCTTT

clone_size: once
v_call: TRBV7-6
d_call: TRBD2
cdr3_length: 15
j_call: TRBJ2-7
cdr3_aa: CASSLKTSGIIEQYF
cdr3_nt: TGTGCCAGCAGCTTAAAGACTAGCGGGATTATCGAGCAGTACTTC

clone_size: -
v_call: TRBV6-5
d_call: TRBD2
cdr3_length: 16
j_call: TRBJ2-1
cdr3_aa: CASSFPTSGGYNEQFF
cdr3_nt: TGTGCCAGCAGTTTTCCGACTAGCGGGGGCTACAATGAGCAGTTCTTC

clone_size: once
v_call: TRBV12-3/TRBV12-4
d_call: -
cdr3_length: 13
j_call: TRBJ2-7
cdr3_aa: CASSGGYSYEQYF
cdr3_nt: TGTGCCAGCAGTGGGGGGTACTCCTACGAGCAGTACTTC

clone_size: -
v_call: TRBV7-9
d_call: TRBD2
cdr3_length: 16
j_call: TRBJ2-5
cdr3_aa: CASSPLSRGVRETQYF
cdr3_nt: TGTGCCAGCAGCCCCCTCTCGCGGGGGGTCCGGGAGACCCAGTACTTC

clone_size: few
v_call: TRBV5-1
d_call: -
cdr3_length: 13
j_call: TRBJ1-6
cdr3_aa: CASSFTRNSPLHF
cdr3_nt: TGCGCCAGCAGCTTTACTCGGAATTCACCCCTCCACTTT

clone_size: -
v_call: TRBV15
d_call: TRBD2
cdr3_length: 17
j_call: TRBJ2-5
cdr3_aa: CATSRLAALGLGETQYF
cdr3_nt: TGTGCCACCAGCAGGCTAGCGGCCCTTGGTTTGGGCGAGACCCAGTACTTC

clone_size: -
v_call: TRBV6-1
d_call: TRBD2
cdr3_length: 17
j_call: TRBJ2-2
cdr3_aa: CASSGTSGGVNTGELFF
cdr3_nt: TGTGCCAGCAGTGGGACTAGCGGGGGGGTTAACACCGGGGAGCTGTTTTTT

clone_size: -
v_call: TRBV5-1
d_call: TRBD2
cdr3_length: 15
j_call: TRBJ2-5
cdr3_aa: CASSFGLAGAETQYF
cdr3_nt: TGCGCCAGCAGCTTCGGGCTAGCGGGGGCGGAGACCCAGTACTTC

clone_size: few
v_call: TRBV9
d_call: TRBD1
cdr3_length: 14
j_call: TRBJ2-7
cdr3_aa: CASSRDRAPYEQYF
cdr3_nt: TGTGCCAGCAGCCGGGACAGGGCCCCCTACGAGCAGTACTTC

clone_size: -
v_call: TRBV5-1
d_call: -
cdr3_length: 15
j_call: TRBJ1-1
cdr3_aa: CASSLAARGGTEAFF
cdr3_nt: TGCGCCAGCAGCTTGGCCGCCAGGGGTGGCACTGAAGCTTTCTTT

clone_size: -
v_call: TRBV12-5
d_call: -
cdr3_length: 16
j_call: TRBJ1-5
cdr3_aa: CASGLGVGGRNQPQHF
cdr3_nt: TGTGCTAGTGGTTTGGGGGTCGGGGGGCGCAATCAGCCCCAGCATTTT

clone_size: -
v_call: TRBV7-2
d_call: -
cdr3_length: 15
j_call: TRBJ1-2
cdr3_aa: CASSLDFEFNYGYTF
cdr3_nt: TGTGCCAGCAGCTTAGATTTTGAGTTTAACTATGGCTACACCTTC

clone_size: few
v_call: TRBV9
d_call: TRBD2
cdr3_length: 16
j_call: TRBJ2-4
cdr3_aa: CASSVAGGLAKNIQYF
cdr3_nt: TGTGCCAGCAGCGTAGCGGGGGGGTTAGCCAAAAACATTCAGTACTTC

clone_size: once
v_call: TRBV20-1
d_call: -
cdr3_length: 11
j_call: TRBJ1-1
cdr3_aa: CSARNGPEAFF
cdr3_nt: TGCAGTGCTAGGAATGGGCCTGAGGCTTTCTTT

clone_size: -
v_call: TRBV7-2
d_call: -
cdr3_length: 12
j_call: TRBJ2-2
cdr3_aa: CASSSFTGELFF
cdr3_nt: TGTGCCAGCAGCTCTTTCACCGGGGAGCTGTTTTTT

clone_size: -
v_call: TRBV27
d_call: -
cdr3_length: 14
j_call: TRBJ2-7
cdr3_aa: CASNPADHSGEQYF
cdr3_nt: TGTGCCAGCAACCCAGCGGACCACTCGGGGGAGCAGTACTTC

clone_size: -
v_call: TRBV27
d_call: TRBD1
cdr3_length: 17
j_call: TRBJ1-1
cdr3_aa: CASSPGRGQPMNTEAFF
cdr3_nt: TGTGCCAGCAGCCCCGGGCGGGGACAGCCAATGAACACTGAAGCTTTCTTT